Presented here are 29 T cell receptor beta chains from one specimen sequenced in a study of neurological immune-mediated disorders. Using its own MiXCR run on the 5' RACE reads, TCRdb lists one record per CDR3 protein. This sample yields around 69,000 distinct CDR3 sequences, of which roughly 10% are seen a single time; around a tenth belongs to the top ten. Documented time point: longitudinal time-point 1 (baseline). The sample comprised PBMCs. The receptors were gathered from a man younger than 40 in good health.

The table lists this clonotype with many counts. The chain joins TRBV20-1 to TRBJ2-5; TRBD2 agrees at 7 bases. Germline CDR1 reads DFQATT; CDR2 reads SNEGSKA (reference sequence). The trim removed 2 bases at V and 5 bases at J, leaving 11 bases unmatched. The CDR3 sequence is 15 residues long. The CDR3 sequence is CSARPSLGGSETQYF. In nucleotides, the CDR3 is TGCAGTGCTAGACCTTCTTTGGGCGGGAGCGAGACCCAGTACTTC.

The chain uses TRBV18 and TRBJ1-2, with 9 nucleotides matching TRBD1. V shed 4 bases, J shed 5 bases, and the junction held 8 bases outside the gene matches. This CDR3 is 15 amino acids long. Germline V lookup: CDR1 KGHSH, CDR2 LQKENI. The CDR3 region is CASSQGQGVKYGYTF. The CDR3 DNA follows: TGTGCCAGCTCACAGGGACAGGGAGTGAAGTATGGCTACACCTTC.

Ten or more counts support this clonotype. The genes are TRBV5-1 and TRBJ1-2; weak D call: TRBD1 (5 bases). Trimming took 0 bases from V and 0 from J, leaving 9 bases between them. CDR3 length: 15 residues. CDR1 SGHRS and CDR2 YFSETQ come from the germline V gene. This chain's CDR3 is CASSLEGTTNYGYTF. The CDR3 DNA is TGCGCCAGCAGCTTGGAAGGGACCACTAACTATGGCTACACCTTC.

This clonotype was recorded many times. The chain recombines TRBV29-1 with TRBJ1-2; 10 bases map to TRBD1. The V segment lost 0 bases and the J segment 8 bases; nucleotides outside the gene matches: 6. CDR3 length: 14 amino acids. CDR1 is SQVTM and CDR2 is ANQGSEA in the germline V gene. The CDR3 region is CSVEDQGQGFGYTF. CDR3 in DNA: TGCAGCGTTGAAGATCAGGGACAGGGGTTCGGCTACACCTTC.

This clonotype has ten or more counts. The chain uses TRBV7-9 and TRBJ2-1; 9 bases line up with TRBD1. With V trimmed by 6 bases and J by 13 bases, 10 bases remained unmatched. CDR1 and CDR2 from the germline V gene are SEHNR and FQNEAQ (reference sequence). CDR3 length equals 13 residues. CDR3 region: CASRARTGEDQFF. CDR3 in DNA: TGTGCCAGCAGAGCCCGGACAGGGGAAGATCAGTTCTTC.

This clonotype has at least ten counts. V gene TRBV15 combines with J gene TRBJ1-2; the D is unclear. Germline CDR1 reads LNHNV; CDR2 reads YYDKDF (reference sequence). This CDR3 region has 13 residues. Trimming stripped 1 base from V and 6 bases from J, with 9 bases between. In DNA, the CDR3 is TGTGCCACCAGCAGAGGGTCAGGAGATGGCTACACCTTC. This encodes CATSRGSGDGYTF.

This clonotype was seen at least ten times. CDR3 protein: CASRHEQGGNQPQHF. CDR3 sequence (DNA): TGTGCCAGCAGACATGAACAGGGGGGCAATCAGCCCCAGCATTTT. The chain carries TRBV12-3 or TRBV12-4 and TRBJ1-5, with TRBD1 matching 8 bases. Trimming took 6 bases from V and 2 from J; bases not matched to a gene: 6. The CDR3 is 15 residues long.

This clonotype has at least ten counts. The chain is built from TRBV28 and TRBJ2-5; D not certain. The CDR3 is 14 amino acids. Looked up from germline, CDR1 is MDHEN and CDR2 is SYDVKM. Deletions cut 3 bases from V and 1 base from J, with 9 bases between. The CDR3 here is CASSFQRSQETQYF. CDR3 nucleotide sequence: TGTGCCAGCAGTTTCCAGCGCTCCCAAGAGACCCAGTACTTC.

The table lists this clonotype with many counts. This rearrangement joins TRBV20-1 to TRBJ2-7; 7 bases line up with TRBD2. The germline gives CDR1 DFQATT, CDR2 SNEGSKA (reference sequence). V dropped 5 bases and J dropped 0; count of bases not matched to a gene: 1. The CDR3 sequence is 12 residues long. This CDR3 is CSAERDSYEQYF. The CDR3 DNA is TGCAGTGCTGAGCGGGACTCCTACGAGCAGTACTTC.

This clonotype was seen repeatedly, ten times or more. This rearrangement joins TRBV20-1 to TRBJ2-1, with D tentatively TRBD2 (6 bases). Trimming removed 3 bases at V and 3 bases at J, with 9 bases between. The germline V gene encodes CDR1 DFQATT and CDR2 SNEGSKA (reference sequence). The CDR3 consists of 13 residues. The CDR3 DNA is TGCAGTGCTAGCGGGAGCGGCTACAATGAGCAGTTCTTC. It is translated as CSASGSGYNEQFF.

This clonotype showed up just a few times. The V call is TRBV29-1, the J call TRBJ2-1; a possible D gene is TRBD1 (5 bases). V was shortened by 3 bases and J by 3 bases, with 15 bases between the two germline ends. The CDR3 covers 15 residues. CDR1 is SQVTM, CDR2 ANQGSEA, per germline. The chain's CDR3 is CSVEREGDLYNEQFF. The CDR3, as DNA: TGCAGCGTTGAGCGAGAAGGGGATCTCTACAATGAGCAGTTCTTC.

This clonotype was observed at least ten times. The chain links TRBV18 to TRBJ2-5; perhaps D is TRBD1 or TRBD2 (5 bases each). In germline, CDR1 is KGHSH, CDR2 LQKENI. Trimming removed 2 bases from V and 1 base from J, with 8 bases in between. The CDR3 contains 14 residues. The DNA for the CDR3 is TGTGCCAGCTCACCAGGGACCCTCCAAGAGACCCAGTACTTC. Protein sequence: CASSPGTLQETQYF.

This clonotype came up many times. V and J are TRBV5-1 and TRBJ2-7; 8 nucleotides match TRBD2. The CDR3 runs 13 residues. After removal of 5 bases from V and 6 bases from J, the junction contained 7 bases not matched to a gene. CDR1 and CDR2 (germline): SGHRS, YFSETQ. The CDR3 protein is CASSSSGAAEQYF. The DNA of the CDR3 is TGCGCCAGCAGTAGTAGCGGGGCCGCCGAGCAGTACTTC.

This rearrangement joins TRBV24-1 to TRBJ2-7; unclear D gene. The CDR3 sequence is 13 residues long. Germline assignment: CDR1 KGHDR and CDR2 SFDVKD. Deletions cut 10 bases from V and 2 bases from J, with 14 bases between. For the CDR3, the DNA is TGTGCCACGGGTACCCGTGACACCTACGAGCAGTACTTC. Translated: CATGTRDTYEQYF.

The rearrangement joins TRBV20-1 to TRBJ2-5; TRBD1 matches at 7 bases. Germline assignment: CDR1 DFQATT and CDR2 SNEGSKA (reference sequence). V lost 4 bases and J lost 2; bases outside the gene matches: 7. CDR3 length: 14 amino acids. The DNA for the CDR3 is TGCAGTGCTATAGGACAGGCGCTACAAGAGACCCAGTACTTC. Translating gives CSAIGQALQETQYF.

The table lists this clonotype with many counts. The J gene is TRBJ2-1, the V gene TRBV20-1; 10 nucleotides align to TRBD1. J gave up 3 bases and V 8 bases, and 7 bases lay outside the gene matches. The CDR3 spans 14 residues. CDR1 is DFQATT and CDR2 is SNEGSKA in the germline V gene (reference sequence). CDR3 loop: CSTSWDRGYNEQFF. Here the CDR3 DNA reads TGCAGTACCTCATGGGACAGGGGCTACAATGAGCAGTTCTTC.

This clonotype was found many times. The chain joins TRBV27 to TRBJ2-2, with D unclear. Per germline, CDR1 MNHEY and CDR2 SMNVEV (reference sequence). The CDR3 is 14 residues long. With 3 bases removed from V and 3 bases from J, the gap between germline ends came to 8 bases. The CDR3 protein is CASSLNRDTGELFF. The CDR3 region has the DNA TGTGCCAGCAGTTTGAACAGAGACACCGGGGAGCTGTTTTTT.

This clonotype showed up many times. V is TRBV15 and J is TRBJ2-7; 10 bases map to TRBD1. The CDR3 spans 14 residues. Germline loops: CDR1 LNHNV, CDR2 YYDKDF (reference sequence). The J segment lost 5 bases and the V segment lost 5 bases, leaving 6 bases of the junction unmatched. The CDR3 DNA sequence: TGTGCCACCAGCCGCGGGACAGGGGTCCACGAGCAGTACTTC. Translating gives CATSRGTGVHEQYF.

This clonotype was picked up many times. V and J are TRBV7-2 and TRBJ2-2; D is uncertain. The CDR3 totals 15 residues. The V and J ends lost 0 bases and 0 bases respectively, with 5 bases between them. CDR1 is SGHTA, CDR2 FQGNSA, per germline. CDR3 loop: CASSLAGSNTGELFF. For the CDR3, the DNA is TGTGCCAGCAGCTTAGCGGGGTCGAACACCGGGGAGCTGTTTTTT.

The table lists this clonotype with many counts. The V and J genes are TRBV7-9 and TRBJ2-1, with 9 bases matching TRBD2. Per germline, CDR1 SEHNR and CDR2 FQNEAQ (reference sequence). Trimming removed 0 bases from V and 8 bases from J; junction bases left unmatched: 14. This CDR3 is built from 18 residues. The CDR3 loop is CASSLAPISGRGRDEQFF. In nucleotides, the CDR3 is TGTGCCAGCAGCTTAGCTCCCATTAGCGGGAGAGGTAGGGATGAGCAGTTCTTC.

At least ten counts were recorded for this clonotype. The chain joins TRBV25-1 to TRBJ1-4; a possible D gene is TRBD1 (5 bases). The V end lost 4 bases, the J end lost 7 bases, and 10 bases lay between the germline ends. This CDR3 has 13 residues. The V gene's germline CDR1 is MGHDK and CDR2 SYGVNS. The CDR3: CASSARQLEKLFF. The CDR3 bases are TGTGCCAGCAGTGCAAGACAGCTTGAAAAACTGTTTTTT. The whole variable domain, filled in from reference TRBV25-1 and TRBJ1-4, reads EADIYQTPRYLVIGTGKKITLECSQTMGHDKMYWYQQDPGMELHLIHYSYGVNSTEKGDLSSESTVSRIRTEHFPLTLESARPSHTSQYLCASSARQLEKLFFGSGTQLSVL.

This clonotype showed up many times. The chain has TRBV4-1 and TRBJ2-3; weak D call: TRBD2 (6 bases). This CDR3 contains 16 residues. Deletions cut 2 bases from V and 0 bases from J, with 12 bases between. Germline V gene lookup returns CDR1 MGHRA and CDR2 YSYEKL. In DNA, the CDR3 is TGCGCCAGCAGCCAAAAACCGGGAGCTAGCACAGATACGCAGTATTTT. Protein sequence: CASSQKPGASTDTQYF.

This clonotype was seen repeatedly, ten times or more. The gene calls are TRBV20-1 and TRBJ2-4; D might be TRBD2 (6 bases). The germline CDR1 and CDR2 sequences are DFQATT and SNEGSKA (reference sequence). The V end lost 3 bases, the J end lost 1 base, and 19 bases lay between the germline ends. This CDR3 has 17 residues. In DNA, the CDR3 is TGCAGTGCTAGTCCCACAGGAGGGGTCGTGGCCAAAAACATTCAGTACTTC. Amino acid sequence: CSASPTGGVVAKNIQYF.

This clonotype was counted at least ten times. V and J are TRBV20-1 and TRBJ2-1, with 8 positions matching TRBD2. Germline V lookup: CDR1 DFQATT, CDR2 SNEGSKA (reference sequence). The CDR3 is made up of 15 amino acids. V shed 3 bases and J 2 bases; nucleotides not matched to a gene: 6. The CDR3 DNA reads as TGCAGTGCTAGCTTGCTGACTAGCGCCTACAATGAGCAGTTCTTC. Translating it yields CSASLLTSAYNEQFF.

This clonotype was detected only a few times. The chain is built from TRBV5-4 and TRBJ1-1; D is unclear. This CDR3 comprises 15 residues. V was shortened by 0 bases and J by 8 bases, with 17 bases between the two germline ends. Germline-derived CDR1 and CDR2 are SGHNT and YYREEE (reference sequence). The DNA for the CDR3 is TGTGCCAGCAGCTTGGAGGGCCGAGAGAGAAAAGAAGCTTTCTTT. This codes for CASSLEGRERKEAFF.

V usage is TRBV12-3 or TRBV12-4 and J usage is TRBJ2-7; D possibly corresponds to TRBD1 (5 bases). This CDR3 contains 16 residues. Trimming removed 4 bases from V and 3 bases from J, with 19 bases in between. The DNA for the CDR3 is TGTGCCAGCAGTTCCACGTCTGCAGGGTATTTCTACGAGCAGTACTTC. The encoded protein is CASSSTSAGYFYEQYF.

This clonotype has ten or more counts. The chain employs TRBV20-1 and TRBJ2-5; 14 bases line up with TRBD2. The germline V gene has CDR1 DFQATT and CDR2 SNEGSKA (reference sequence). The CDR3 has 18 amino acids. V gave up 4 bases and J gave up 2 bases; unmatched junction bases: 12. The CDR3 DNA sequence: TGCAGTGCTAAAGGTACCGGGACTAGCGGGAGCCCGCAAGAGACCCAGTACTTC. Protein product: CSAKGTGTSGSPQETQYF.

This clonotype showed up many times. The genes are TRBV12-3 or TRBV12-4 and TRBJ1-5; TRBD1 agrees at 7 bases. This CDR3 contains 14 residues. V shed 7 bases and J 7 bases; nucleotides not matched to a gene: 10. This chain's CDR3 is CASTTGRLGQPQHF. The CDR3 coding sequence is TGTGCCAGCACGACAGGGCGTTTAGGACAGCCCCAGCATTTT.

This clonotype appeared many times. The CDR3 sequence: CASSPWGGTDTEQFF. The CDR3 DNA is TGTGCCAGCAGCCCGTGGGGCGGGACTGACACTGAGCAGTTCTTC. The chain recombines TRBV7-8 with TRBJ2-1; tentatively, D is TRBD2 (6 bases). Germline CDR1 SGHVS, CDR2 FQNEAQ. This CDR3 has 15 residues. Trimming shortened V by 5 bases and J by 9 bases, and 20 bases separated the two germline ends.